One T cell receptor (beta chain) is described in this entry. Its antigen is still unknown. The entry originates in a study of shared clonotypes between healthy human individuals. Study outcomes and limitations: Sharing across several donors was seen in 4% to 5.5% of naive CD4 clonotypes.

Some clones are missing from TCRdb's copy, which holds only in-frame ones; the method was immunoSEQ multiplex PCR. The table shows about 2.3 million clones, with 90% to 95% occurring only once. This CDR3 region has 16 residues. Germline assignment: CDR1 SGHRS and CDR2 YFSETQ. Losses at the gene ends were 4 bases for V and 1 base for J; bases not matched to a gene: 7. The rearrangement uses TRBV5-1 and TRBJ2-7; TRBD2 agrees at 11 bases. This TCR was recovered from a man between 18 and 29 years old in good health. Some clones in this sample may be carry-over from other donors' samples. The specimen sequenced was naive CD4+ T cells from PBMCs. This sample's subset: CD45RA+ positively selected. The CDR3 nucleotides are TGCGCCAGCAGCGCAGGGACTAGCGGAAGGTCCTACGAGCAGTACTTC. Translating gives CASSAGTSGRSYEQYF.